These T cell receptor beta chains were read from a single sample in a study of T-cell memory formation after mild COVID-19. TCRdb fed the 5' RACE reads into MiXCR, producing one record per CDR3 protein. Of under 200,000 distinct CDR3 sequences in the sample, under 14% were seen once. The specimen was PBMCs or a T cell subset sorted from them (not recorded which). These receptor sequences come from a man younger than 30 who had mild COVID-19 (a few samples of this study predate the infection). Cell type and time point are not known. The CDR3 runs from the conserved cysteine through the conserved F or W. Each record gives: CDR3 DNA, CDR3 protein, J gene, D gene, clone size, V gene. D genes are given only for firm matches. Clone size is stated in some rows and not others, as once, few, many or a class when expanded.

CDR3 DNA: TGTGCCATCAGGGCCGGGGACAGGGGGCAAGAGACCCAGTACTTC
CDR3 protein: CAIRAGDRGQETQYF
J gene: TRBJ2-5
D gene: TRBD1
clone size: -
V gene: TRBV10-3

CDR3 DNA: TGTGCCAGCAGTTACGGGCGGGGGGGCCACGAGCAGTACTTC
CDR3 protein: CASSYGRGGHEQYF
J gene: TRBJ2-7
D gene: TRBD2
clone size: few
V gene: TRBV6-5

CDR3 DNA: TGTGCCAGCAGCCGCCGGGACAGGGGCTCACCCCTCCACTTT
CDR3 protein: CASSRRDRGSPLHF
J gene: TRBJ1-6
D gene: TRBD1
clone size: -
V gene: TRBV7-9

CDR3 DNA: TGTGCCAGCAGTTTAAGGTCCGGGAACACCGGGGAGCTGTTTTTT
CDR3 protein: CASSLRSGNTGELFF
J gene: TRBJ2-2
D gene: -
clone size: few
V gene: TRBV12-3/TRBV12-4

CDR3 DNA: TGCGCCAGCAGCGACCGGGACAGGGATGGCTACACCTTC
CDR3 protein: CASSDRDRDGYTF
J gene: TRBJ1-2
D gene: TRBD1
clone size: -
V gene: TRBV5-1

CDR3 DNA: TGTGCCAGCAGCGCTGGCCCCGGACTCATCAATGAGCAGTTCTTC
CDR3 protein: CASSAGPGLINEQFF
J gene: TRBJ2-1
D gene: -
clone size: -
V gene: TRBV9

CDR3 DNA: TGTGCCAGCAGCATAACTGGGCAAGGGCAGAACTATGGCTACACCTTC
CDR3 protein: CASSITGQGQNYGYTF
J gene: TRBJ1-2
D gene: -
clone size: -
V gene: TRBV9

CDR3 DNA: TGCGCCAGCAACAACGGCGGGGGGGAATCCTACAATGAGCAGTTCTTC
CDR3 protein: CASNNGGGESYNEQFF
J gene: TRBJ2-1
D gene: TRBD2
clone size: -
V gene: TRBV5-1

CDR3 DNA: TGTGCCAGCAGCCGGGACATATCTATCCCCCCTCGCACCTTC
CDR3 protein: CASSRDISIPPRTF
J gene: TRBJ1-2
D gene: -
clone size: few
V gene: TRBV6-5

CDR3 DNA: TGTGCCAGCAGTTTAAGGACTCCTGACACAGATACGCAGTATTTT
CDR3 protein: CASSLRTPDTDTQYF
J gene: TRBJ2-3
D gene: -
clone size: many
V gene: TRBV27

CDR3 DNA: TGTGCCAGCAGCTTTCAACAGGGTGGCGGTACGCAGTATTTT
CDR3 protein: CASSFQQGGGTQYF
J gene: TRBJ2-3
D gene: -
clone size: -
V gene: TRBV11-3

CDR3 DNA: TGCAGTGCTTTCCAGCGGGGGGGTCAAGAGACCCAGTACTTC
CDR3 protein: CSAFQRGGQETQYF
J gene: TRBJ2-5
D gene: TRBD2
clone size: few
V gene: TRBV20-1

CDR3 DNA: TGTGCCAGCAGCGTAGCACCTTCTCTTGAGCAGTTCTTC
CDR3 protein: CASSVAPSLEQFF
J gene: TRBJ2-1
D gene: -
clone size: few
V gene: TRBV9

CDR3 DNA: TGCAGTGCTAGACCGGAACAGGGAGTCACTGAAGCTTTCTTT
CDR3 protein: CSARPEQGVTEAFF
J gene: TRBJ1-1
D gene: -
clone size: -
V gene: TRBV20-1

CDR3 DNA: TGCGCCAGCAGCCACGGGACTAGCGGGGCCAATGAGCAGTTCTTC
CDR3 protein: CASSHGTSGANEQFF
J gene: TRBJ2-1
D gene: TRBD2
clone size: -
V gene: TRBV5-1

CDR3 DNA: TGTGCCAGCGGCGAGATACCGGGACAGGGAGGAAAGTGGGGCAATCAGCCCCAGCATTTT
CDR3 protein: CASGEIPGQGGKWGNQPQHF
J gene: TRBJ1-5
D gene: TRBD1
clone size: -
V gene: TRBV28

CDR3 DNA: TGTGCCAGCAGACTAGGGGATTCACCCCTCCACTTT
CDR3 protein: CASRLGDSPLHF
J gene: TRBJ1-6
D gene: -
clone size: many
V gene: TRBV6-5

CDR3 DNA: TGTGCCAGCAGTTACCCTGGCGGTGGTGGCTACACCTTC
CDR3 protein: CASSYPGGGGYTF
J gene: TRBJ1-2
D gene: -
clone size: -
V gene: TRBV6-2/TRBV6-3

CDR3 DNA: TGTGCCAGCAGTAGGGACAGCAATTCACCCCTCCACTTT
CDR3 protein: CASSRDSNSPLHF
J gene: TRBJ1-6
D gene: TRBD1
clone size: many
V gene: TRBV28

CDR3 DNA: TGTGCCAGCAGCCAAGTCGGCGGGGGATTCACAGATACGCAGTATTTT
CDR3 protein: CASSQVGGGFTDTQYF
J gene: TRBJ2-3
D gene: TRBD2
clone size: -
V gene: TRBV14

CDR3 DNA: TGTGCCAGCAGCGTAGGGGGATTCCAGCCCCAGCATTTT
CDR3 protein: CASSVGGFQPQHF
J gene: TRBJ1-5
D gene: -
clone size: few
V gene: TRBV9

CDR3 DNA: TGTGCCAGCGCCGGGGGGGGCCCGTACAATGAGCAGTTCTTC
CDR3 protein: CASAGGGPYNEQFF
J gene: TRBJ2-1
D gene: TRBD2
clone size: -
V gene: TRBV25-1

CDR3 DNA: TGTGCCAGCCCCGGTGATAGCGGGGGCTATAAGCTCCAGTTCTTC
CDR3 protein: CASPGDSGGYKLQFF
J gene: TRBJ2-1
D gene: TRBD2
clone size: many
V gene: TRBV5-5

CDR3 DNA: TGTGCCAGCAACAGGGACGGATCAAATGGCTACACCTTC
CDR3 protein: CASNRDGSNGYTF
J gene: TRBJ1-2
D gene: -
clone size: -
V gene: TRBV6-2/TRBV6-3

CDR3 DNA: TGCGCCAGCAGCCAAAGGCAGTATAGCACAGATACGCAGTATTTT
CDR3 protein: CASSQRQYSTDTQYF
J gene: TRBJ2-3
D gene: -
clone size: many
V gene: TRBV4-3

CDR3 DNA: TGTGCCAGCAGCCAATCGGCGTACGGCACTGAAGCTTTCTTT
CDR3 protein: CASSQSAYGTEAFF
J gene: TRBJ1-1
D gene: -
clone size: -
V gene: TRBV3-1

CDR3 DNA: TGTGCCAGCAGTTACTCCCAGGGGGCGATTGGCTACACCTTC
CDR3 protein: CASSYSQGAIGYTF
J gene: TRBJ1-2
D gene: TRBD1
clone size: -
V gene: TRBV6-5

CDR3 DNA: TGTGCCAGCAGCCCTGCGCGCCCTCAGAGGCGCTATGGCTACACCTTC
CDR3 protein: CASSPARPQRRYGYTF
J gene: TRBJ1-2
D gene: -
clone size: -
V gene: TRBV12-3/TRBV12-4

CDR3 DNA: TGTGCCAGCAGCTTAGAGGGAAGAAATTCACCCCTCCACTTT
CDR3 protein: CASSLEGRNSPLHF
J gene: TRBJ1-6
D gene: -
clone size: few
V gene: TRBV7-9

CDR3 DNA: TGTGCCAGCAGTTACACAGGGGGCGTAGGTGGCTACACCTTC
CDR3 protein: CASSYTGGVGGYTF
J gene: TRBJ1-2
D gene: TRBD1
clone size: -
V gene: TRBV6-5

CDR3 DNA: TGTGCCACCCAGGGTCAACACACAGATACGCAGTATTTT
CDR3 protein: CATQGQHTDTQYF
J gene: TRBJ2-3
D gene: -
clone size: -
V gene: TRBV24-1

CDR3 DNA: TGTGCCAGCCGGACAGAACAAACCCTTGAAGCTTTCTTT
CDR3 protein: CASRTEQTLEAFF
J gene: TRBJ1-1
D gene: -
clone size: -
V gene: TRBV19

CDR3 DNA: TGTGCTAGTGGTTTGGTCGCCGCTGAAGCTTTCTTT
CDR3 protein: CASGLVAAEAFF
J gene: TRBJ1-1
D gene: -
clone size: few
V gene: TRBV12-5

CDR3 DNA: TGTGCCTTCTCAAGGGGGACATCTCCCTCCCAGCATTTT
CDR3 protein: CAFSRGTSPSQHF
J gene: TRBJ1-5
D gene: -
clone size: -
V gene: TRBV30

CDR3 DNA: TGTGCCAGCAGCATGATTACGTCCGGGACCTACGAGCAGTACTTC
CDR3 protein: CASSMITSGTYEQYF
J gene: TRBJ2-7
D gene: -
clone size: many
V gene: TRBV5-5

CDR3 DNA: TGCGCCAGCAGCTTGGGGGGACTAGCGGGCTACAATGAGCAGTTCTTC
CDR3 protein: CASSLGGLAGYNEQFF
J gene: TRBJ2-1
D gene: TRBD2
clone size: many
V gene: TRBV5-1

CDR3 DNA: TGTGCCAGCAGCCAGACTAGTAGCGCCAATGAGCAGTTCTTC
CDR3 protein: CASSQTSSANEQFF
J gene: TRBJ2-1
D gene: -
clone size: few
V gene: TRBV28

CDR3 DNA: TGTGCCAGTAGTCCCAGGGGAGGGACGGCTTTCTTT
CDR3 protein: CASSPRGGTAFF
J gene: TRBJ1-1
D gene: -
clone size: -
V gene: TRBV19

CDR3 DNA: TGTGCCAGCTGGGGGTCGACTAGCGGGGCGTACAATGAGCAGTTCTTC
CDR3 protein: CASWGSTSGAYNEQFF
J gene: TRBJ2-1
D gene: TRBD2
clone size: few
V gene: TRBV19

CDR3 DNA: TGTGCCAGCAGCCAAGACCCGGCCAGAGGGGCCTTTTACACTGAAGCTTTCTTT
CDR3 protein: CASSQDPARGAFYTEAFF
J gene: TRBJ1-1
D gene: -
clone size: -
V gene: TRBV3-1

CDR3 DNA: TGTGCCAGCAGCTTGTACGCAGGGCCAGGCTACACCTTC
CDR3 protein: CASSLYAGPGYTF
J gene: TRBJ1-2
D gene: -
clone size: medium-sized
V gene: TRBV5-8

CDR3 DNA: TGTGCCAGCAGCCCGCTCCAAACGGCTAACTATGGCTACACCTTC
CDR3 protein: CASSPLQTANYGYTF
J gene: TRBJ1-2
D gene: -
clone size: once
V gene: TRBV7-9

CDR3 DNA: TGTGCCAGCAGCCCCCCCAGGTTAGCGGGGGGCGACAATGAGCAGTTCTTC
CDR3 protein: CASSPPRLAGGDNEQFF
J gene: TRBJ2-1
D gene: TRBD2
clone size: -
V gene: TRBV7-3

CDR3 DNA: TGCAGTGCGGTGACAGGGTCTCAGCCCCAGCATTTT
CDR3 protein: CSAVTGSQPQHF
J gene: TRBJ1-5
D gene: TRBD1
clone size: few
V gene: TRBV20-1

CDR3 DNA: TGTGCCAGCAGCTTAGCCCATGGGGGTAGCCTGATCACCGGGGAGCTGTTTTTT
CDR3 protein: CASSLAHGGSLITGELFF
J gene: TRBJ2-2
D gene: -
clone size: few
V gene: TRBV11-3

CDR3 DNA: TGTGCCAGCAGCTCGGGGACTAGCGGGGGATTACAAGAGACCCAGTACTTC
CDR3 protein: CASSSGTSGGLQETQYF
J gene: TRBJ2-5
D gene: TRBD2
clone size: -
V gene: TRBV11-2

CDR3 DNA: TGCGCCAGCAGCTTGTCACGACATACGCAGTATTTT
CDR3 protein: CASSLSRHTQYF
J gene: TRBJ2-3
D gene: -
clone size: -
V gene: TRBV5-1

CDR3 DNA: TGCGCCAGCAGCCCGTCCGGACAGGGGTACTCCTACGAGCAGTACTTC
CDR3 protein: CASSPSGQGYSYEQYF
J gene: TRBJ2-7
D gene: TRBD1
clone size: many
V gene: TRBV4-1

CDR3 DNA: TGTGCCAGCAGTTTCGGAAGTGATACGCAGTATTTT
CDR3 protein: CASSFGSDTQYF
J gene: TRBJ2-3
D gene: -
clone size: -
V gene: TRBV12-3/TRBV12-4

CDR3 DNA: TGCAGCGCCACCCCCTACAGGGACACTGAAGCTTTCTTT
CDR3 protein: CSATPYRDTEAFF
J gene: TRBJ1-1
D gene: -
clone size: -
V gene: TRBV29-1

CDR3 DNA: TGCGCCAGCAGCGCCATAACTGATTCCAGGGGGGCCGGGGAGCTGTTTTTT
CDR3 protein: CASSAITDSRGAGELFF
J gene: TRBJ2-2
D gene: -
clone size: few
V gene: TRBV5-1

CDR3 DNA: TGCGCCAGCAGCTTGGGAGGGGTGGATTCACCCCTCCACTTT
CDR3 protein: CASSLGGVDSPLHF
J gene: TRBJ1-6
D gene: -
clone size: few
V gene: TRBV5-1

CDR3 DNA: TGTGCCAGCTCGCGGACAGAGACCGGGGAGCTGTTTTTT
CDR3 protein: CASSRTETGELFF
J gene: TRBJ2-2
D gene: -
clone size: -
V gene: TRBV18

CDR3 DNA: TGCAGCGTGGGGGGCTTTTGGGAGACCCAGTACTTC
CDR3 protein: CSVGGFWETQYF
J gene: TRBJ2-5
D gene: -
clone size: few
V gene: TRBV29-1

CDR3 DNA: TGTGCCAGCAGTCCGGGATTCGCGGGGGGACACAATGAGCAGTTCTTC
CDR3 protein: CASSPGFAGGHNEQFF
J gene: TRBJ2-1
D gene: TRBD2
clone size: -
V gene: TRBV7-3

CDR3 DNA: TGTGCCAGCAGTTCCACCGGGACTAGCGGCAATGAGCAGTTCTTC
CDR3 protein: CASSSTGTSGNEQFF
J gene: TRBJ2-1
D gene: TRBD2
clone size: -
V gene: TRBV6-6

CDR3 DNA: TGCGCCAGCACATCCGGGGAGGACCATTCACCCCTCCACTTT
CDR3 protein: CASTSGEDHSPLHF
J gene: TRBJ1-6
D gene: -
clone size: few
V gene: TRBV5-1

CDR3 DNA: TGCGCCAGCAGCTTGGCCCCCGGGACCGACAAAAACATTCAGTACTTC
CDR3 protein: CASSLAPGTDKNIQYF
J gene: TRBJ2-4
D gene: -
clone size: few
V gene: TRBV5-1

CDR3 DNA: TGTGCCAGCAGCTCCGTGCAGGGTAGCAATCAGCCCCAGCATTTT
CDR3 protein: CASSSVQGSNQPQHF
J gene: TRBJ1-5
D gene: -
clone size: -
V gene: TRBV7-2